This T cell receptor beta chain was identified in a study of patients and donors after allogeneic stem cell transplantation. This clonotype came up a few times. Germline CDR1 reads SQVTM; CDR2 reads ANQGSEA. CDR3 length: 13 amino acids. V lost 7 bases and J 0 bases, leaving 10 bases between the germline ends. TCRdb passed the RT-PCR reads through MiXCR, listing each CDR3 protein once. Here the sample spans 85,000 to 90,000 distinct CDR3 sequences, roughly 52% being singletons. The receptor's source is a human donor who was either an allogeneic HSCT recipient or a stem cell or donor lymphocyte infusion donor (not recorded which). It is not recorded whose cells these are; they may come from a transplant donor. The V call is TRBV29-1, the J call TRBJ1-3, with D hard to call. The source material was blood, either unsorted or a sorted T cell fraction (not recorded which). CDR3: CSAGPASGNTIYF. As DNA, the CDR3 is TGCAGCGCCGGACCGGCCTCTGGAAACACCATATATTTT.